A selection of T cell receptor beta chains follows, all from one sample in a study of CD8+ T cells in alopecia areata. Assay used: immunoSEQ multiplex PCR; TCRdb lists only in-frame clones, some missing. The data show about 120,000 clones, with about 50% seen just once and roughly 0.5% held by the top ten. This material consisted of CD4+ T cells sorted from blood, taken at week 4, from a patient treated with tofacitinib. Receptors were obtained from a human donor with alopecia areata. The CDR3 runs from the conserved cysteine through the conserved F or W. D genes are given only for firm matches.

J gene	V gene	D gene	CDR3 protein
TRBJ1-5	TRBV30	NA	CAWSVMWGNQPQHF
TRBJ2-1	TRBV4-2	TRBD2	CASSQDSGGNEQFF
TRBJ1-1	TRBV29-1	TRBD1	CSVVRTGGAFF
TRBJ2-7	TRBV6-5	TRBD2	CASSSSSGRVNRQYF
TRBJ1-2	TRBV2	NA	CASSEGYPGGNYGYTF
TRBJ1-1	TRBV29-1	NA	CSVEMVLNTEAFF
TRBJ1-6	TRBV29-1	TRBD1	CSVKRDRGSPLHF
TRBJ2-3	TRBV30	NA	CASLRTSTDTQYF
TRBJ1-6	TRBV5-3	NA	CARSSTAASGNSPLHF
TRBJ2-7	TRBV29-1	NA	CSADGIGGRQYF
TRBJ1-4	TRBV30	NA	CAWSHRRRGLNEKLFF
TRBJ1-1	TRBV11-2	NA	CASSLVGTIGGFPEAFF
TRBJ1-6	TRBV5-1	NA	CASSRTGDSPLHF
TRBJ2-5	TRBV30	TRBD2	CAWESGSLETQYF
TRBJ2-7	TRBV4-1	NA	CASSQRGSARGYEQYF
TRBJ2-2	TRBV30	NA	CAWAGLGELFF